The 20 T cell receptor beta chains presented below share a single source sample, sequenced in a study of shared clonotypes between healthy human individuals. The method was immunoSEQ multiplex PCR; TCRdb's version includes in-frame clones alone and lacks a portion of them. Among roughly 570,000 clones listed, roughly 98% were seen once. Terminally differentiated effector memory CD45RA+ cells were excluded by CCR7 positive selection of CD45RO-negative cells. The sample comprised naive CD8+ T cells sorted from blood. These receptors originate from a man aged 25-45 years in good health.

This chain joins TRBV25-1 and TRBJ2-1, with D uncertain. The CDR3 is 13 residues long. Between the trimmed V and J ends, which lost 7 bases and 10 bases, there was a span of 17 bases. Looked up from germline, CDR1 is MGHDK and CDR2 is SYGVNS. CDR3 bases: TGTGCCAGCACTTTCAACCACGATGTGGAGCAGTTCTTC. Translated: CASTFNHDVEQFF.

The DNA of the CDR3 is TGCAGCGTTGAGGAGGACAGCTCCTACGAGCAGTACTTC. Encoded protein: CSVEEDSSYEQYF. The V call is TRBV29-1, the J call TRBJ2-7, with D possibly TRBD1 on 6 matching bases. In germline, CDR1 is SQVTM, CDR2 ANQGSEA. V was clipped by 3 bases and J by 0 bases, with 9 bases between them. This CDR3 contains 13 residues.

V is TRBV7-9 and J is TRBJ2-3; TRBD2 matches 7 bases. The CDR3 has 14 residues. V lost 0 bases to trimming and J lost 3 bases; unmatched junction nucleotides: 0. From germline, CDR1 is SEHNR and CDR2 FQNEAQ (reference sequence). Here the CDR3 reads CASSLASGTDTQYF. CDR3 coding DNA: TGTGCCAGCAGCTTAGCTAGCGGGACAGATACGCAGTATTTT.

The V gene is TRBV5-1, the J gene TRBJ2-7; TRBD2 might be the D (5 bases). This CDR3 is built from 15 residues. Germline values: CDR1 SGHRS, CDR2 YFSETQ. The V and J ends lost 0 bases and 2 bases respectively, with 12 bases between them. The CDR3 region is CASSLEATLAYEQYF. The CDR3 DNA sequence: TGCGCCAGCAGCTTGGAGGCGACACTAGCCTACGAGCAGTACTTC.

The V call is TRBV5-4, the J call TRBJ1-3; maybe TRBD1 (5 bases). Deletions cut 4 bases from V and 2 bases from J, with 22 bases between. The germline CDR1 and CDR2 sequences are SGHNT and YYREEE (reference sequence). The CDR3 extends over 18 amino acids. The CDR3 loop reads CASSERPSQEATGNTIYF. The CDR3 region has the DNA TGTGCCAGCAGCGAACGGCCATCACAGGAAGCTACTGGAAACACCATATATTTT.

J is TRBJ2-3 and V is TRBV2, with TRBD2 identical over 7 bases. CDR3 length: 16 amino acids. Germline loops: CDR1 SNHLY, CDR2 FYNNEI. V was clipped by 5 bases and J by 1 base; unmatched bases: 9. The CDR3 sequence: CASSSSAGQRTDTQYF. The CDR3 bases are TGTGCCAGCAGTTCCTCAGCGGGGCAACGCACAGATACGCAGTATTTT.

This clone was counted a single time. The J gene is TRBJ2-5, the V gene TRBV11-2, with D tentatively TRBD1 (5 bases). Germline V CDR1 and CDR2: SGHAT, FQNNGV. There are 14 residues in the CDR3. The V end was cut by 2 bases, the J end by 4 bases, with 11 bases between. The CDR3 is CASSLLDRRETQYF. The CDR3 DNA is TGTGCCAGCAGCTTACTCGACAGACGAGAGACCCAGTACTTC.

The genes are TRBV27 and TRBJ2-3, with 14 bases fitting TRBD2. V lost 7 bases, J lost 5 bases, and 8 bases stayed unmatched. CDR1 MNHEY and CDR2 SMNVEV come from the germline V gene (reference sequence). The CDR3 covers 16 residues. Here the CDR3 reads CASNPTSGRAGDTQYF. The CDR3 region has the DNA TGTGCCAGCAACCCGACTAGCGGGAGGGCGGGAGATACGCAGTATTTT.

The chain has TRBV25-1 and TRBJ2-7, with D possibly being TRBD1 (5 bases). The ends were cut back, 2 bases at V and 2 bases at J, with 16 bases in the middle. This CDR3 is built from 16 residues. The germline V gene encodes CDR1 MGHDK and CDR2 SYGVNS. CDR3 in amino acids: CASSESRQSVTYEQYF. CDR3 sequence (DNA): TGTGCCAGCAGTGAAAGTCGACAGTCCGTTACCTACGAGCAGTACTTC.

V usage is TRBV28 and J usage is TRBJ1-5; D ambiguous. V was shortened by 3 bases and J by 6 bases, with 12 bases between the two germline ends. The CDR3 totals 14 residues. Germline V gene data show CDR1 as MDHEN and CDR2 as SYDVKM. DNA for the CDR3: TGTGCCAGCAGTTTTGCGGGAGGCGCTCAGCCCCAGCATTTT. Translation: CASSFAGGAQPQHF.

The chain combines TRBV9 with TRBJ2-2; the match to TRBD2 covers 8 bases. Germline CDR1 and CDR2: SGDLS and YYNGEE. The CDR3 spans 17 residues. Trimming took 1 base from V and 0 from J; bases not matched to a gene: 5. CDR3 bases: TGTGCCAGCAGCGTAAAGCGGGAGTCGTCGAACACCGGGGAGCTGTTTTTT. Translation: CASSVKRESSNTGELFF.

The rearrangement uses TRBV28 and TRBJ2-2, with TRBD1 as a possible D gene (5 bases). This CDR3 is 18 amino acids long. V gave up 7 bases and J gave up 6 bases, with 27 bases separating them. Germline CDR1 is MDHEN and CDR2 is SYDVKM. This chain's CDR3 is CASTTTRSTATFSGELFF. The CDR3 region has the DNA TGTGCCAGCACCACCACCAGGTCGACAGCAACCTTCTCCGGGGAGCTGTTTTTT.

This CDR3 reads CAISEAVGRHYGYTF. CDR3 DNA sequence: TGTGCCATCAGTGAGGCGGTCGGCAGACACTATGGCTACACCTTC. This sequence joins TRBV10-3 and TRBJ1-2; no reliable D call. This CDR3 comprises 15 residues. V was cut by 2 bases and J by 3 bases, with 13 bases left in between. Germline-derived CDR1 and CDR2 are ENHRY and SYGVKD.

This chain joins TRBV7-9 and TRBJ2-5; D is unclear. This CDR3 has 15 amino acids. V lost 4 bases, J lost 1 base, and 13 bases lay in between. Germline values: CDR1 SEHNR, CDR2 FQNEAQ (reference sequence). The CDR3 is CASSSYLGTQETQYF. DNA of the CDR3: TGTGCCAGCAGCTCATACCTAGGCACCCAAGAGACCCAGTACTTC.

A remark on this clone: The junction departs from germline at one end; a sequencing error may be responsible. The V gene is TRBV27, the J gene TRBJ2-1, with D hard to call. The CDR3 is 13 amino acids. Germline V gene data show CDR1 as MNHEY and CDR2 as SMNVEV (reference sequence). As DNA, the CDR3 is TGTACCAGCAGTTTGTCCACCCTCAATGAGCAGTTCTTC. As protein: CTSSLSTLNEQFF.

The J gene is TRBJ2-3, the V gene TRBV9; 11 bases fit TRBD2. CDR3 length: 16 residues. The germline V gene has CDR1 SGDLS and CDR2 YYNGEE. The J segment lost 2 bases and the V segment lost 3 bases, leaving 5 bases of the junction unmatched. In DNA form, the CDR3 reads TGTGCCAGCAGCGCTATAGCGGGAGGGCTCACAGATACGCAGTATTTT. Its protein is CASSAIAGGLTDTQYF. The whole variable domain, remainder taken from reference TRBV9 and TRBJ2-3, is DSGVTQTPKHLITATGQRVTLRCSPRSGDLSVYWYQQSLDQGLQFLIQYYNGEERAKGNILERFSAQQFPDLHSELNLSSLELGDSALYFCASSAIAGGLTDTQYFGPGTRLTVL.

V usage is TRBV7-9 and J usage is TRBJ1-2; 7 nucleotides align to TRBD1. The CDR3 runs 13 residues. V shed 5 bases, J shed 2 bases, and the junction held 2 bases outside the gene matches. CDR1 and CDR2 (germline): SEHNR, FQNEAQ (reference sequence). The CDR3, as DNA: TGTGCCAGCAGCAGGGACAGAAACTATGGCTACACCTTC. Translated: CASSRDRNYGYTF. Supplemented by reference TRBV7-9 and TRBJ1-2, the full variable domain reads DTGVSQNPRHKITKRGQNVTFRCDPISEHNRLYWYRQTLGQGPEFLTYFQNEAQLEKSRLLSDRFSAERPKGSFSTLEIQRTEQGDSAMYLCASSRDRNYGYTFGSGTRLTVV.

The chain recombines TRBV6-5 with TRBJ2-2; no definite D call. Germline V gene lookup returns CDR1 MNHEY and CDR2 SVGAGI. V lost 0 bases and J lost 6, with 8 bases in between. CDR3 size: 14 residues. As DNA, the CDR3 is TGTGCCAGCAGTTACTCGATAGGGCCCGGGGAGCTGTTTTTT. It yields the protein CASSYSIGPGELFF.

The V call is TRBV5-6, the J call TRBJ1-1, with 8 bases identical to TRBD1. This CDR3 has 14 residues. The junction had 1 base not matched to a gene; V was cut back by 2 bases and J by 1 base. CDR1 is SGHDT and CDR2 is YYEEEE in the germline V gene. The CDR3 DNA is TGTGCCAGCAGCTTCGGGACAGGGAACACTGAAGCTTTCTTT. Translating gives CASSFGTGNTEAFF.

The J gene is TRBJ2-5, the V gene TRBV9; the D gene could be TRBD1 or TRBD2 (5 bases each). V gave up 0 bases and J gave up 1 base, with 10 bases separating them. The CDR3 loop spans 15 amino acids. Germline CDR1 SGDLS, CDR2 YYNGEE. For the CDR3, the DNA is TGTGCCAGCAGCGTAGAGGGGACCCCCCAAGAGACCCAGTACTTC. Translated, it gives CASSVEGTPQETQYF.